The rows below give T cell receptor beta chains drawn from one sample of a study of shared clonotypes between healthy human individuals. Sequencing used immunoSEQ multiplex PCR; TCRdb keeps in-frame clones, though not all of them. The table records roughly 680,000 clones, approximately 72% of them present only once. Material: memory CD4+ T cells sorted from blood. All receptors derive from a woman aged 30 to 39 in good health. The CDR3 runs from the conserved cysteine through the conserved F or W. A D gene is named only where the DNA matches it firmly. Clone size is shown for a subset of rows, as once, few, many or a class of expanded clone.

CDR3aa: CAWSILPGTSGRSYNEQFF; CDR3nt: TGTGCCTGGAGTATCCTCCCAGGGACTAGCGGGAGATCCTACAATGAGCAGTTCTTC; j_gene: TRBJ2-1; abundance: .; d_gene: TRBD2; v_gene: TRBV30
CDR3aa: CATSSYSQRGKNIQYF; CDR3nt: TGTGCCACCAGCAGCTACTCCCAGAGGGGAAAAAACATTCAGTACTTC; j_gene: TRBJ2-4; abundance: once; d_gene: .; v_gene: TRBV15
CDR3aa: CASTQNTNYEQYF; CDR3nt: TGTGCCAGCACCCAGAACACGAACTACGAGCAGTACTTC; j_gene: TRBJ2-7; abundance: .; d_gene: .; v_gene: TRBV28
CDR3aa: CATQNQAAASPATF; CDR3nt: TGTGCCACCCAGAATCAAGCGGCGGCCTCGCCGGCCACCTTC; j_gene: TRBJ1-2; abundance: .; d_gene: .; v_gene: TRBV6-5
CDR3aa: CAIVAGWGMEQYF; CDR3nt: TGTGCCATCGTAGCGGGATGGGGCATGGAGCAGTACTTC; j_gene: TRBJ2-7; abundance: .; d_gene: TRBD2; v_gene: TRBV10-3
CDR3aa: CASSEPWDRVSNQPQHF; CDR3nt: TGTGCCAGCAGTGAACCCTGGGACAGGGTGAGCAATCAGCCCCAGCATTTT; j_gene: TRBJ1-5; abundance: .; d_gene: TRBD1; v_gene: TRBV6-1
CDR3aa: CASSNDRYEQYF; CDR3nt: TGTGCCAGCTCCAATGACAGATACGAGCAGTACTTC; j_gene: TRBJ2-7; abundance: once; d_gene: .; v_gene: TRBV2
CDR3aa: CASVGGPNEKLFF; CDR3nt: TGTGCCAGTGTGGGAGGGCCTAATGAAAAACTGTTTTTT; j_gene: TRBJ1-4; abundance: .; d_gene: .; v_gene: TRBV28
CDR3aa: CASSRGIGNTIYF; CDR3nt: TGTGCCAGCAGTCGAGGGATTGGAAACACCATATATTTT; j_gene: TRBJ1-3; abundance: .; d_gene: .; v_gene: TRBV6-1
CDR3aa: CATSRDYRSSGRGNEQFF; CDR3nt: TGTGCCACCAGCAGAGATTATCGGTCGAGCGGGAGAGGGAATGAGCAGTTCTTC; j_gene: TRBJ2-1; abundance: .; d_gene: TRBD2; v_gene: TRBV15
CDR3aa: CASSDMGELFF; CDR3nt: TGTGCCAGCAGCGACATGGGGGAACTGTTTTTT; j_gene: TRBJ1-4; abundance: .; d_gene: .; v_gene: TRBV9
CDR3aa: CASSLVGHGSGNTIYF; CDR3nt: TGCGCCAGCAGCTTGGTTGGACACGGATCCGGAAACACCATATATTTT; j_gene: TRBJ1-3; abundance: .; d_gene: .; v_gene: TRBV5-1
CDR3aa: CASSLGSRENTGELFF; CDR3nt: TGTGCCAGCAGCTTGGGGTCTAGAGAAAACACCGGGGAGCTGTTTTTT; j_gene: TRBJ2-2; abundance: .; d_gene: .; v_gene: TRBV5-5
CDR3aa: CASRQTGTDTQYF; CDR3nt: TGTGCCAGCAGGCAGACAGGGACAGATACGCAGTATTTT; j_gene: TRBJ2-3; abundance: .; d_gene: TRBD1; v_gene: TRBV11-2
CDR3aa: CASSKETNYEQYF; CDR3nt: TGTGCCAGCAGCAAGGAGACCAACTACGAGCAGTACTTC; j_gene: TRBJ2-7; abundance: few; d_gene: .; v_gene: TRBV7-7
CDR3aa: CASSLGYGNQPQHF; CDR3nt: TGCGCCAGCAGCTTAGGGTATGGCAATCAGCCCCAGCATTTT; j_gene: TRBJ1-5; abundance: .; d_gene: .; v_gene: TRBV5-1
CDR3aa: CASSLNGKTNTEAFF; CDR3nt: TGTGCCAGCAGCTTAAATGGCAAGACGAACACTGAAGCTTTCTTT; j_gene: TRBJ1-1; abundance: .; d_gene: .; v_gene: TRBV7-2
CDR3aa: CASSQPTSGGTGAYNEQFF; CDR3nt: TGTGCCAGCAGCCAACCGACTAGCGGGGGCACAGGGGCCTACAATGAGCAGTTCTTC; j_gene: TRBJ2-1; abundance: many; d_gene: TRBD2; v_gene: TRBV4-2
CDR3aa: CASSLLDGGDTGELFF; CDR3nt: TGTGCCAGCAGCCTCCTAGACGGGGGGGACACCGGGGAGCTGTTTTTT; j_gene: TRBJ2-2; abundance: .; d_gene: TRBD2; v_gene: TRBV14
CDR3aa: CASSLGRGASGYNEQFF; CDR3nt: TGTGCCAGCAGCTTAGGCCGGGGGGCTAGCGGATACAATGAGCAGTTCTTC; j_gene: TRBJ2-1; abundance: .; d_gene: .; v_gene: TRBV7-2
CDR3aa: CASSQVGGARTDTQYF; CDR3nt: TGTGCCAGCAGCCAAGTAGGGGGCGCGAGAACAGATACGCAGTATTTT; j_gene: TRBJ2-3; abundance: .; d_gene: TRBD1; v_gene: TRBV14
CDR3aa: CASSLGLASYEQYF; CDR3nt: TGTGCCAGCAGCCTGGGACTAGCGTCCTACGAGCAGTACTTC; j_gene: TRBJ2-7; abundance: .; d_gene: TRBD2; v_gene: TRBV5-6
CDR3aa: CASSSPGREAFF; CDR3nt: TGTGCCAGCAGTTCTCCCGGGCGTGAAGCTTTCTTT; j_gene: TRBJ1-1; abundance: once; d_gene: .; v_gene: TRBV28
CDR3aa: CASSEGGGHTQYF; CDR3nt: TGTGCCAGCAGTGAAGGGGGGGGACATACGCAGTATTTT; j_gene: TRBJ2-3; abundance: .; d_gene: TRBD2; v_gene: TRBV2
CDR3aa: CASSQETSSGSRWDEQFF; CDR3nt: TGCGCCAGCAGCCAAGAGACCTCTAGCGGGAGTAGGTGGGATGAGCAGTTCTTC; j_gene: TRBJ2-1; abundance: .; d_gene: TRBD2; v_gene: TRBV4-1
CDR3aa: CASSFSGRSSYNEQFF; CDR3nt: TGTGCCAGCAGCTTTAGCGGGAGAAGCTCCTACAATGAGCAGTTCTTC; j_gene: TRBJ2-1; abundance: few; d_gene: TRBD2; v_gene: TRBV11-3
CDR3aa: CASSQDIGSYEQYF; CDR3nt: TGTGCCAGCAGCCAAGATATAGGTTCCTACGAGCAGTACTTC; j_gene: TRBJ2-7; abundance: few; d_gene: .; v_gene: TRBV4-2
CDR3aa: CSVGLAGGSYEQYF; CDR3nt: TGCAGCGTTGGTCTAGCGGGAGGGAGCTACGAGCAGTACTTC; j_gene: TRBJ2-7; abundance: .; d_gene: TRBD2; v_gene: TRBV29-1
CDR3aa: CASSHSGTSGTADTQYF; CDR3nt: TGTGCCAGCAGCCATTCCGGGACTAGCGGGACCGCAGATACGCAGTATTTT; j_gene: TRBJ2-3; abundance: .; d_gene: TRBD2; v_gene: TRBV4-2
CDR3aa: CASSQGWGETQYF; CDR3nt: TGCGCCAGCAGCCAAGGTTGGGGAGAGACCCAGTACTTC; j_gene: TRBJ2-5; abundance: .; d_gene: .; v_gene: TRBV4-1
CDR3aa: CASSLVWLETQYF; CDR3nt: TGTGCCAGCAGCTTAGTCTGGCTGGAGACCCAGTACTTC; j_gene: TRBJ2-5; abundance: many; d_gene: .; v_gene: TRBV7-2
CDR3aa: CASRAGLTSYEQYF; CDR3nt: TGTGCCAGTAGGGCAGGGTTAACTTCCTACGAGCAGTACTTC; j_gene: TRBJ2-7; abundance: many; d_gene: .; v_gene: TRBV19
CDR3aa: CASSPPVILAGGPEAKNIQYF; CDR3nt: TGCGCCAGCAGCCCACCCGTGATATTAGCGGGAGGGCCAGAAGCCAAAAACATTCAGTACTTC; j_gene: TRBJ2-4; abundance: .; d_gene: TRBD2; v_gene: TRBV4-1
CDR3aa: CASSSGTGDQFF; CDR3nt: TGCGCCAGCAGCTCAGGGACAGGCGACCAGTTCTTC; j_gene: TRBJ2-1; abundance: .; d_gene: TRBD1; v_gene: TRBV5-1
CDR3aa: CASMRAGGETQYF; CDR3nt: TGTGCCAGCATGAGGGCGGGGGGGGAGACCCAGTACTTC; j_gene: TRBJ2-5; abundance: .; d_gene: TRBD2; v_gene: TRBV6-5
CDR3aa: CASSRRPDAGELFF; CDR3nt: TGTGCCAGCAGTCGAAGGCCGGACGCCGGGGAGCTGTTTTTT; j_gene: TRBJ2-2; abundance: few; d_gene: .; v_gene: TRBV6-6
CDR3aa: CAWSSTGNEQYF; CDR3nt: TGTGCCTGGAGTTCAACAGGTAACGAGCAGTACTTC; j_gene: TRBJ2-7; abundance: .; d_gene: .; v_gene: TRBV30
CDR3aa: CASSLTGIGHTIYF; CDR3nt: TGTGCCAGCAGCCTTACAGGGATAGGTCACACCATATATTTT; j_gene: TRBJ1-3; abundance: .; d_gene: .; v_gene: TRBV7-9
CDR3aa: CASSISWQLNTEAFF; CDR3nt: TGTGCCAGCAGTATAAGTTGGCAGTTGAACACTGAAGCTTTCTTT; j_gene: TRBJ1-1; abundance: .; d_gene: .; v_gene: TRBV27
CDR3aa: CASSGGQLNTEAFF; CDR3nt: TGTGCCAGCAGTGGGGGACAATTGAACACTGAAGCTTTCTTT; j_gene: TRBJ1-1; abundance: .; d_gene: .; v_gene: TRBV6-1
CDR3aa: CASSIGLAGAADTQYF; CDR3nt: TGTGCCAGTAGTATCGGACTAGCGGGAGCAGCCGATACGCAGTATTTT; j_gene: TRBJ2-3; abundance: .; d_gene: TRBD2; v_gene: TRBV19
CDR3aa: CASSYRGPNYGYTF; CDR3nt: TGTGCCAGCAGTTACAGGGGTCCTAACTATGGCTACACCTTC; j_gene: TRBJ1-2; abundance: .; d_gene: .; v_gene: TRBV6-5
CDR3aa: CASTWQGRTEAFF; CDR3nt: TGCGCCAGCACCTGGCAGGGACGTACTGAAGCTTTCTTT; j_gene: TRBJ1-1; abundance: .; d_gene: .; v_gene: TRBV10-2
CDR3aa: CASSESLSGPYEQYF; CDR3nt: TGTGCCAGCAGCGAGTCCCTCTCAGGGCCGTACGAGCAGTACTTC; j_gene: TRBJ2-7; abundance: .; d_gene: .; v_gene: TRBV9
CDR3aa: CASSPGWDRGSGANVLTF; CDR3nt: TGTGCCAGCAGTCCAGGGTGGGACAGGGGATCTGGGGCCAACGTCCTGACTTTC; j_gene: TRBJ2-6; abundance: .; d_gene: TRBD1; v_gene: TRBV27